One sample yielded the 16 T cell receptor beta chains listed below, sequenced in a study of somatic mutations in cytotoxic T cells in rheumatoid arthritis. TCRdb's table, derived via immunoSEQ multiplex PCR, lists solely in-frame clones and lacks some. The repertoire holds about 17,000 clones, with roughly four fifths as singletons. The sample was CD8+ T cells sorted from blood. The receptors here all came from an adult with rheumatoid arthritis.

This clone was recorded a few times. The V and J genes are TRBV19 and TRBJ1-2, with 12 bases that match TRBD1. Trimming at V came to 6 bases and at J to 2 bases, leaving 7 bases not matched to a gene. The germline gives CDR1 LNHDA, CDR2 SQIVND (reference sequence). The CDR3 length is 16 residues. The CDR3 loop is CASRGTGGERNYGYTF. In nucleotides, the CDR3 is TGTGCCAGTAGGGGGACAGGGGGCGAGAGGAACTATGGCTACACCTTC.

J is TRBJ2-7 and V is TRBV30, with TRBD2 matching over 7 bases. The CDR3 runs 15 residues. The junction had 10 bases not matched to a gene; V was cut back by 3 bases and J by 2 bases. From germline, CDR1 is GTSNPN and CDR2 SVGIG (reference sequence). The CDR3 is CAWSQGRTRAYEQYF. CDR3 DNA sequence: TGTGCCTGGAGCCAAGGCCGGACTAGGGCCTACGAGCAGTACTTC. Drawing the rest from reference TRBV30 and TRBJ2-7, the complete variable domain is SQTIHQWPATLVQPVGSPLSLECTVEGTSNPNLYWYRQAAGRGLQLLFYSVGIGQISSEVPQNLSASRPQDRQFILSSKKLLLSDSGFYLCAWSQGRTRAYEQYFGPGTRLTVT.

The genes are TRBV9 and TRBJ2-1, with TRBD2 as a possible D gene (7 bases). Trimming left V 0 bases short and J 7 bases short, with 11 bases between. Germline assignment: CDR1 SGDLS and CDR2 YYNGEE. The length of the CDR3 is 14 residues. The DNA for the CDR3 is TGTGCCAGCAGCGTAGAGGGGGAGGGGAATGAGCAGTTCTTC. Translated: CASSVEGEGNEQFF.

There are a few counts of this clone. The chain is built from TRBV4-1 and TRBJ1-5; no definite D call. This CDR3 comprises 13 residues. CDR1 is MGHRA, CDR2 YSYEKL, per germline. Trimming shortened V by 1 base and J by 3 bases, and 4 bases separated the two germline ends. This CDR3 reads CASSQVTNQPQHF. DNA of the CDR3: TGCGCCAGCAGCCAAGTCACCAATCAGCCCCAGCATTTT.

The chain carries TRBV30 and TRBJ1-4; maybe TRBD1 (6 bases). Germline values: CDR1 GTSNPN, CDR2 SVGIG (reference sequence). Between the trimmed V and J ends, which lost 3 bases and 4 bases, there was a span of 15 bases. The CDR3 covers 15 residues. The CDR3 coding sequence is TGTGCCTGGAGCCCTACGGGACAACTTAATGAAAAACTGTTTTTT. Protein product: CAWSPTGQLNEKLFF.

The chain carries TRBV4-1 and TRBJ1-5; D call uncertain. Germline CDR1 MGHRA, CDR2 YSYEKL. V was trimmed by 3 bases and J by 0 bases, leaving 9 bases between them. The CDR3 runs to 15 residues. The CDR3 loop is CASSQGYLSNQPQHF. Written as DNA, the CDR3 is TGCGCCAGCAGCCAGGGATACCTTAGCAATCAGCCCCAGCATTTT.

The chain carries TRBV29-1 and TRBJ1-2, with D possibly matching TRBD1 (6 bases). The germline gives CDR1 SQVTM, CDR2 ANQGSEA. The CDR3 consists of 12 residues. Trimming pared 5 bases from V and 4 bases from J, leaving 11 bases between. The CDR3 loop reads CSVWGQIYGYTF. DNA of the CDR3: TGCAGCGTTTGGGGGCAGATCTATGGCTACACCTTC.

The gene calls are TRBV27 and TRBJ2-7, with unresolved D. This CDR3 is built from 11 residues. The germline CDR1 and CDR2 sequences are MNHEY and SMNVEV (reference sequence). V lost 4 bases, J lost 6 bases, and 7 bases lay in between. CDR3 residues: CASSYGFEQYF. The CDR3 coding sequence is TGTGCCAGCAGTTACGGGTTCGAGCAGTACTTC.

CDR3 loop: CASSLAPGQGYFNEQFF. CDR3 sequence (DNA): TGTGCCAGCAGCTTAGCCCCGGGACAGGGGTACTTCAATGAGCAGTTCTTC. The chain has TRBV7-9 and TRBJ2-1, with 10 bases matching TRBD1. V lost 0 bases to trimming and J lost 6 bases; unmatched junction nucleotides: 8. Germline CDR1 is SEHNR and CDR2 is FQNEAQ (reference sequence). CDR3 size: 17 residues.

The chain is built from TRBV11-3 and TRBJ2-1, with D uncertain. V was shortened by 3 bases and J by 0 bases, with 9 bases between the two germline ends. Germline CDR1 is SGHNT and CDR2 is YENEEA. There are 15 residues in the CDR3. CDR3 loop: CASSFDSNSYNEQFF. In nucleotides, the CDR3 is TGTGCCAGCAGCTTCGATTCCAACTCCTACAATGAGCAGTTCTTC.

This clone was seen a few times. This chain links TRBV14 with TRBJ1-1; D possibly corresponds to TRBD1 (6 bases). CDR1 and CDR2 from the germline V gene are SGHDN and FVKESK. The CDR3 extends over 14 amino acids. Trimming stripped 6 bases from V and 3 bases from J, with 14 bases between. Here the CDR3 reads CASRRTGLYTEAFF. CDR3 DNA sequence: TGTGCCAGCAGAAGAACAGGGCTGTACACTGAAGCTTTCTTT.

This clone has just one count. This chain links TRBV10-3 with TRBJ2-7; 10 bases agree with TRBD2. The CDR3 has 15 amino acids. With V trimmed by 7 bases and J by 5 bases, 11 bases remained unmatched. In germline, CDR1 is ENHRY, CDR2 SYGVKD. The DNA of the CDR3 is TGTGCCATCACAACTAGCGGGATACAGGGAAACGAGCAGTACTTC. It yields the protein CAITTSGIQGNEQYF.

This clone has a handful of counts. This chain joins TRBV15 and TRBJ1-5; D remains ambiguous. V lost 2 bases to trimming and J lost 3 bases, with 8 bases between them. CDR3 length: 14 amino acids. Looked up from germline, CDR1 is LNHNV and CDR2 is YYDKDF (reference sequence). This chain's CDR3 is CATSRSQLNQPQHF. CDR3 DNA sequence: TGTGCCACCAGCAGATCTCAACTCAATCAGCCCCAGCATTTT.

This chain joins TRBV6-6 and TRBJ1-1; D call uncertain. Trimming cost V 2 bases and J 7 bases, with 8 bases left between them. Germline V gene lookup returns CDR1 MNHNY and CDR2 SVGAGI (reference sequence). The CDR3 runs 12 residues. The CDR3 spells CASSYTANEAFF. CDR3 bases: TGTGCCAGCAGTTACACGGCCAATGAAGCTTTCTTT.

The rearrangement uses TRBV19 and TRBJ2-7; D ambiguous. This CDR3 is built from 12 residues. Germline CDR1 LNHDA, CDR2 SQIVND (reference sequence). V gave up 6 bases and J gave up 2 bases, with 8 bases separating them. The chain's CDR3 is CASRDRAYEQYF. The CDR3 DNA follows: TGTGCCAGTAGGGATAGGGCCTACGAGCAGTACTTC. The variable domain in full, with the rest retrieved from reference TRBV19 and TRBJ2-7, is DGGITQSPKYLFRKEGQNVTLSCEQNLNHDAMYWYRQDPGQGLRLIYYSQIVNDFQKGDIAEGYSVSREKKESFPLTVTSAQKNPTAFYLCASRDRAYEQYFGPGTRLTVT.

In this sample, this clone turned up once. The chain's CDR3 is CASSQVGSPGGTSYEQYF. Written as DNA, the CDR3 is TGCGCCAGCAGCCAAGTTGGCTCCCCAGGGGGAACATCCTACGAGCAGTACTTC. The chain couples TRBV4-1 to TRBJ2-7, with TRBD1 matching 7 bases. Unmatched junction bases numbered 13, after V lost 1 base and J lost 1 base. Germline CDR1 is MGHRA and CDR2 is YSYEKL. This CDR3 contains 18 residues.